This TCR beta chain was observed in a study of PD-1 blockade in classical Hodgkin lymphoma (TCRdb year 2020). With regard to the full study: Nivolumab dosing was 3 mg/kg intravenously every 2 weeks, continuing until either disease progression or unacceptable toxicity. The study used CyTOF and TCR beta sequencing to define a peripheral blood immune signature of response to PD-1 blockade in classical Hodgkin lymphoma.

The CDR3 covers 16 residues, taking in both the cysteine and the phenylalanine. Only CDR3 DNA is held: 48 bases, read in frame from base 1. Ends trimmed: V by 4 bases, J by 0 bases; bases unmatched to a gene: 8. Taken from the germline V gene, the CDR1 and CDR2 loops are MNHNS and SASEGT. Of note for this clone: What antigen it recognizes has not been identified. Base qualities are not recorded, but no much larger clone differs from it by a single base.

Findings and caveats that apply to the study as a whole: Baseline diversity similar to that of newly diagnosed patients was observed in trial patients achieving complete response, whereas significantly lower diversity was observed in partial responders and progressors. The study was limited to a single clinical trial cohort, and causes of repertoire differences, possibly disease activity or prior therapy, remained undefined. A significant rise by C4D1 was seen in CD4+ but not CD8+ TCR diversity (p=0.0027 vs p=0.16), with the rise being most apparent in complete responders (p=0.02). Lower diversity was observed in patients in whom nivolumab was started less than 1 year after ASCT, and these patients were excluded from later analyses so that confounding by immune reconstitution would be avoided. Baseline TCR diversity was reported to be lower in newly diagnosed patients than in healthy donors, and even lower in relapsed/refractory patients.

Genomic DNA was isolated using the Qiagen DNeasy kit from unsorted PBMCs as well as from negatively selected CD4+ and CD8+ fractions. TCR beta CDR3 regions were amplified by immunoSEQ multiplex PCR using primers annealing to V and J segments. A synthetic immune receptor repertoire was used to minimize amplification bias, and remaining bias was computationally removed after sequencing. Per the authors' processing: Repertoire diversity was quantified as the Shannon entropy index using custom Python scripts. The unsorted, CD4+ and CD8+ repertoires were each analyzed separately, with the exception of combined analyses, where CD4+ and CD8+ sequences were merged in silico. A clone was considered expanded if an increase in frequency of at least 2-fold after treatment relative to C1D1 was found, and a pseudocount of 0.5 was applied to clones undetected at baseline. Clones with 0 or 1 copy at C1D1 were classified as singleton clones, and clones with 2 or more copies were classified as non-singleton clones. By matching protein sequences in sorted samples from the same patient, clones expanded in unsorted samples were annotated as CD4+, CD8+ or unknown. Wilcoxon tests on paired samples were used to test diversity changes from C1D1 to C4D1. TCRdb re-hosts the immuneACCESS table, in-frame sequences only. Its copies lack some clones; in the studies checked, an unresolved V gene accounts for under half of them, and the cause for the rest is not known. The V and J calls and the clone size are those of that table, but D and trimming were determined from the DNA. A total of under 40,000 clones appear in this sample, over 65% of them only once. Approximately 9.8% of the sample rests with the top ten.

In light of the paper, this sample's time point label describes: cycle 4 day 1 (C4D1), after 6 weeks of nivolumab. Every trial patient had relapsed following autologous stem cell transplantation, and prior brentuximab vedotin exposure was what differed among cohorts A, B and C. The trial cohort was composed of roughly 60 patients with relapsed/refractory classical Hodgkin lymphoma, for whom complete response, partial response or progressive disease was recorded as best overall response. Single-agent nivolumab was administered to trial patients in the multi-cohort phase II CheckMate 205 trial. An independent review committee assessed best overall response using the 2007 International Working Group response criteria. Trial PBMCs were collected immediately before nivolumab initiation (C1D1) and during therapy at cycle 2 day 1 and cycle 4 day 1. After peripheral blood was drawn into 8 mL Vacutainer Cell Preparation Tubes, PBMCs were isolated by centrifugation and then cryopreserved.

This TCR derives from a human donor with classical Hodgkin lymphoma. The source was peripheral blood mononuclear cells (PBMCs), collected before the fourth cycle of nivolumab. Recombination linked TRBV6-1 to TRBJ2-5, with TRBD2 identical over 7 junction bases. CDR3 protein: CASSVLSGVYQETQYF. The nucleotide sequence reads TGTGCCAGCAGTGTTCTCAGCGGGGTGTACCAAGAGACCCAGTACTTC.